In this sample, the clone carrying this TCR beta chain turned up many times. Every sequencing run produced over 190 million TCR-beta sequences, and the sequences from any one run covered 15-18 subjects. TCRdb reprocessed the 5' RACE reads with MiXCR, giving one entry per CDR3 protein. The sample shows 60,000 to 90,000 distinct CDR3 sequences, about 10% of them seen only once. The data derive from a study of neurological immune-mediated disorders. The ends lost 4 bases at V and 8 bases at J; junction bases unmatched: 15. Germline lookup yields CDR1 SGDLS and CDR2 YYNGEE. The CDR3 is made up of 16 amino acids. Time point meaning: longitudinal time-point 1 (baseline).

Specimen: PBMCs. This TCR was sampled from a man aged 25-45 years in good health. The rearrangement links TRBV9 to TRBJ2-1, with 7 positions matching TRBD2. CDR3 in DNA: TGTGCCAGCAGCACTCGACTAGCCGACCTACGGGATGAGCAGTTCTTC. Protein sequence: CASSTRLADLRDEQFF.